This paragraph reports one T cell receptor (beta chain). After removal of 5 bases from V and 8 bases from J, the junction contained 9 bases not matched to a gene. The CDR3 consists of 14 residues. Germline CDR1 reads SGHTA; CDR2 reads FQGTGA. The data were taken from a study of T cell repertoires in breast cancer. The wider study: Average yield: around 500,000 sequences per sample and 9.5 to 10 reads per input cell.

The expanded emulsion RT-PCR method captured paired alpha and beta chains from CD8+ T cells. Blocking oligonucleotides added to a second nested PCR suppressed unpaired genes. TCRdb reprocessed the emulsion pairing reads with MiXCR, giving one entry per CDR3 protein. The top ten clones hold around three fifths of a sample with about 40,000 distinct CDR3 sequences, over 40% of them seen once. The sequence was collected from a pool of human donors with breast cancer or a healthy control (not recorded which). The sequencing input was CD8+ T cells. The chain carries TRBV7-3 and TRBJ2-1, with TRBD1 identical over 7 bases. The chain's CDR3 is CASSRQGGAYEQFF. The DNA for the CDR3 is TGTGCCAGCAGCCGACAGGGTGGGGCCTATGAGCAGTTCTTC. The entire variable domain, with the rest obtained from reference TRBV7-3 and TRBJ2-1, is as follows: GAGVSQTPSNKVTEKGKYVELRCDPISGHTALYWYRQSLGQGPEFLIYFQGTGAADDSGLPNDRFFAVRPEGSVSTLKIQRTERGDSAVYLCASSRQGGAYEQFFGPGTRLTVL.